The 7 T cell receptor beta chains listed next were all sequenced from one sample in a study of cytomegalovirus exposure and HLA in healthy donors. In the PCR, 60 Vbeta and 13 Jbeta primers were used. Sequencing was performed with immunoSEQ multiplex PCR; in TCRdb, only in-frame clones are kept and a portion is missing. The sample lists approximately 220,000 clones, 80% to 90% occurring once. Sequenced input: PBMCs. These receptors came from a man younger than 45 in good health and CMV-seronegative.

This clone was seen just once. The V and J genes are TRBV2 and TRBJ2-7; D is uncertain. The CDR3 length is 15 residues. V lost 4 bases, J lost 7 bases, and 20 bases lay in between. The V gene's germline CDR1 is SNHLY and CDR2 FYNNEI. The CDR3 DNA is TGTGCCAGCAGTGTCGCGGCTGCCCTACTGGATGAGCAGTACTTC. This translates into CASSVAAALLDEQYF.

J is TRBJ2-5 and V is TRBV7-9; no clear D gene. Between the trimmed V and J ends, which lost 6 bases and 4 bases, there was a span of 6 bases. Looked up from germline, CDR1 is SEHNR and CDR2 is FQNEAQ (reference sequence). The CDR3 extends over 11 amino acids. CDR3 sequence: CASSSIETQYF. In DNA, the CDR3 is TGTGCCAGCAGTTCAATAGAGACCCAGTACTTC.

This clone occurred once. V usage is TRBV4-1 and J usage is TRBJ2-1; no definite D call. This CDR3 is built from 16 residues. Trimming took off 0 bases at V and 0 bases at J, with 9 bases between the two ends. CDR1 is MGHRA and CDR2 is YSYEKL in the germline V gene. The CDR3 sequence is CASSQETGSSYNEQFF. The CDR3 DNA reads TGCGCCAGCAGCCAAGAAACGGGTAGCTCCTACAATGAGCAGTTCTTC.

This clone was counted a single time. The J gene is TRBJ1-2, the V gene TRBV28, with D perhaps TRBD1 (6 bases). V gave up 6 bases and J gave up 4 bases, with 21 bases separating them. This CDR3 has 16 residues. In germline, CDR1 is MDHEN, CDR2 SYDVKM. The CDR3 sequence is CASRPGLRGRGYGYTF. DNA of the CDR3: TGTGCCAGCAGACCAGGTCTCAGGGGCCGGGGCTATGGCTACACCTTC.

The chain combines TRBV6-1 with TRBJ1-2, with D hard to call. The CDR3 contains 14 residues. Germline CDR1 is MNHNS and CDR2 is SASEGT. Trimming cost V 1 base and J 8 bases, with 14 bases left between them. CDR3 loop: CASSEGSEGVGYTF. CDR3 DNA sequence: TGTGCCAGCAGTGAAGGTTCCGAGGGCGTGGGCTACACCTTC.

Worth noting for this clone: A read error may account for a junction end that differs from germline. The chain has TRBV27 and TRBJ2-6; possibly TRBD1 for D (5 bases). This CDR3 is built from 14 residues. Germline V gene sequence: CDR1 MNHEY, CDR2 SMNVEV (reference sequence). In nucleotides, the CDR3 is TGTGCCAGCAGTTCCCTCTCTGGGGCCAGCGTCCTGACTTTC. This codes for CASSSLSGASVLTF.

This chain connects TRBV11-2 to TRBJ1-1; tentatively, D is TRBD1 (6 bases). Between the trimmed V and J ends, which lost 5 bases and 2 bases, there was a span of 21 bases. The length of the CDR3 is 17 residues. CDR1 and CDR2 from the germline V gene are SGHAT and FQNNGV. DNA of the CDR3: TGTGCCAGCAGCGCCAAGGGGGTTACCTTAAGCAACACTGAAGCTTTCTTT. Translation: CASSAKGVTLSNTEAFF. Drawing the rest from reference TRBV11-2 and TRBJ1-1, the complete variable domain is EAGVAQSPRYKIIEKRQSVAFWCNPISGHATLYWYQQILGQGPKLLIQFQNNGVVDDSQLPKDRFSAERLKGVDSTLKIQPAKLEDSAVYLCASSAKGVTLSNTEAFFGQGTRLTVV.